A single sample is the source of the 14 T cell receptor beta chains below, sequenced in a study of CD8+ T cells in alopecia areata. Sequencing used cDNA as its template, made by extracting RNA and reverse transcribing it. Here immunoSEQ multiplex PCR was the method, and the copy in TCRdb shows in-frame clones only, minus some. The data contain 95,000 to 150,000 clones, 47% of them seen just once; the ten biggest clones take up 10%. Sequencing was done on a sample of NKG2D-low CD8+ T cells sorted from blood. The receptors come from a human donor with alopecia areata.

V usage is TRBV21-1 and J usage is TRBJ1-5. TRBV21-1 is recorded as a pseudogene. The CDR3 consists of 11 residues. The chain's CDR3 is CASSSGQPQHF. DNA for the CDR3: TGTGCCAGCAGTTCTGGGCAGCCCCAGCATTTT.

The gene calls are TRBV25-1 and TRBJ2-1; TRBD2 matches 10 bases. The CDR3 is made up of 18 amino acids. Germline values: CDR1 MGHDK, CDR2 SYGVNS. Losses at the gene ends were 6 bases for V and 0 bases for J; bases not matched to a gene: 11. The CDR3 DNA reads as TGTGCCAGCAGGGGTGTTCTAGCGGGAGAGAACTCCTACAATGAGCAGTTCTTC. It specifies CASRGVLAGENSYNEQFF.

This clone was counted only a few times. CDR3 residues: CSVEGTGTSGIYEQYF. The CDR3 nucleotides read TGCAGCGTTGAGGGGACCGGGACTAGCGGGATCTACGAGCAGTACTTC. The chain has TRBV29-1 and TRBJ2-7, with 13 bases aligning to TRBD2. Germline CDR1 and CDR2: SQVTM and ANQGSEA. V lost 3 bases, J lost 3 bases, and 8 bases stayed unmatched. CDR3 length equals 16 residues.

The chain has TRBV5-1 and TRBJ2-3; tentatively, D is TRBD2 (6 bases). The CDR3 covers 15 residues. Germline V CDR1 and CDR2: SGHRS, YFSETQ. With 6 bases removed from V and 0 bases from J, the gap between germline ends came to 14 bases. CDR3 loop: CASNWAGSSTDTQYF. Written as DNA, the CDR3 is TGCGCCAGCAATTGGGCGGGGAGTAGCACAGATACGCAGTATTTT.

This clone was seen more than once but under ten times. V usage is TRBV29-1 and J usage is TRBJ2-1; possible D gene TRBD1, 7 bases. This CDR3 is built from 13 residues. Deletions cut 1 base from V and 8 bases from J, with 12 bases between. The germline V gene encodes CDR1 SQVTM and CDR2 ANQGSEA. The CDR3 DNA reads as TGCAGCGTTGAAGGGCAGGGGGGAGATGAGCAGTTCTTC. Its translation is CSVEGQGGDEQFF.

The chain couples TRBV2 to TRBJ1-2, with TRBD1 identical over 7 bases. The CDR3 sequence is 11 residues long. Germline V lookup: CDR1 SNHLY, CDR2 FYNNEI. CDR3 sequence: CAEPGGYGYTF. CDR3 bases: TGTGCTGAACCAGGGGGCTATGGCTACACCTTC.

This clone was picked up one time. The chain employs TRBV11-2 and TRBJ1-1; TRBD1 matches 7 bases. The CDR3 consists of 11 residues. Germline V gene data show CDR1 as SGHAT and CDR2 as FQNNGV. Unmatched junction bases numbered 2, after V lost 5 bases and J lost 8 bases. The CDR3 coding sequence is TGTGCCAGCAGCGGGGACAGAGAAGCTTTCTTT. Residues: CASSGDREAFF. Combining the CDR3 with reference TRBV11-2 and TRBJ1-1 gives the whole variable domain EAGVAQSPRYKIIEKRQSVAFWCNPISGHATLYWYQQILGQGPKLLIQFQNNGVVDDSQLPKDRFSAERLKGVDSTLKIQPAKLEDSAVYLCASSGDREAFFGQGTRLTVV.

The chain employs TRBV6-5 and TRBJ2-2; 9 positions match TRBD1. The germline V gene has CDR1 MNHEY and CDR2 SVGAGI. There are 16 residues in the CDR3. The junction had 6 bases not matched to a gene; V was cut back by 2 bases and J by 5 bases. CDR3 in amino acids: CASSYAGQGLTGELFF. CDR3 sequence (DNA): TGTGCCAGCAGTTACGCCGGACAGGGGTTGACCGGGGAGCTGTTTTTT.

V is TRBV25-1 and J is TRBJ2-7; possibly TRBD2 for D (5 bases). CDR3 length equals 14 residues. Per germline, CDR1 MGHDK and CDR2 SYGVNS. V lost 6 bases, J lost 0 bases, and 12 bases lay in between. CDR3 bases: TGTGCCAGCAGCACCACTAGTTCCTCCTACGAGCAGTACTTC. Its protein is CASSTTSSSYEQYF.

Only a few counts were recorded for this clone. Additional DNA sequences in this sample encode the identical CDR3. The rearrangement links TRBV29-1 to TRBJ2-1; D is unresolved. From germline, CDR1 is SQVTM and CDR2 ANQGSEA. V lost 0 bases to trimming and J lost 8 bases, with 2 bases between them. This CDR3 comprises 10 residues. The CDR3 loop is CSVEEDEQFF. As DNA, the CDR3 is TGCAGCGTTGAAGAGGATGAGCAGTTCTTC.

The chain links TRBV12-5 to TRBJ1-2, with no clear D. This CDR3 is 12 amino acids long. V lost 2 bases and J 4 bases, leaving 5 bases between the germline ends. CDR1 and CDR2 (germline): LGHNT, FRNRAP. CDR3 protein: CASGLSLYGYTF. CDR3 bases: TGTGCTAGTGGTTTGTCTCTCTATGGCTACACCTTC.

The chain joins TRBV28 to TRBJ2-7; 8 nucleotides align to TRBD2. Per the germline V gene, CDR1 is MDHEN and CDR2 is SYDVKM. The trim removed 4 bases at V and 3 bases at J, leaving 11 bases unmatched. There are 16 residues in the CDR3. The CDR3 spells CASSSPGLAGVYEQYF. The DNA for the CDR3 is TGTGCCAGCAGTTCCCCGGGGCTAGCGGGTGTCTACGAGCAGTACTTC.

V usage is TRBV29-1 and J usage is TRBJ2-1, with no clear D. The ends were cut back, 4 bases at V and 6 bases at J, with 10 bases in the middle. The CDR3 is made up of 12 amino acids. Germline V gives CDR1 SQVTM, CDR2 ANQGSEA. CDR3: CSVVAFPNEQFF. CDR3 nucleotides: TGCAGCGTTGTGGCATTCCCCAATGAGCAGTTCTTC.

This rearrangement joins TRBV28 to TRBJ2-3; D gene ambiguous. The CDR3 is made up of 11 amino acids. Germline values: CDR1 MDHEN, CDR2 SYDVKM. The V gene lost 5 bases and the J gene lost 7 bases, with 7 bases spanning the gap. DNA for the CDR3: TGTGCCAGCAGTACGACCTATACGCAGTATTTT. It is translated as CASSTTYTQYF.